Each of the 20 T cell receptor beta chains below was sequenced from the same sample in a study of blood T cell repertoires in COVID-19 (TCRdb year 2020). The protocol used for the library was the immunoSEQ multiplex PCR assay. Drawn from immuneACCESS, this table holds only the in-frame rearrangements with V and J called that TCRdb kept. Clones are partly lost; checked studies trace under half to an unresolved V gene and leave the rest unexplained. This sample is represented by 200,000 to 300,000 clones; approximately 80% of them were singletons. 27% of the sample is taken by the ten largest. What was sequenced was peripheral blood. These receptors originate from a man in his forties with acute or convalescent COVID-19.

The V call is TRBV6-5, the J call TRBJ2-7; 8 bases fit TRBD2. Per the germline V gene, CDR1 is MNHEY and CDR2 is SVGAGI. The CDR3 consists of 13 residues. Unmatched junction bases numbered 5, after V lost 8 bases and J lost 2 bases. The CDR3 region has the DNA TGTGCCAGCCTTAGCGGGACTACCTACGAGCAGTACTTC. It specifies CASLSGTTYEQYF.

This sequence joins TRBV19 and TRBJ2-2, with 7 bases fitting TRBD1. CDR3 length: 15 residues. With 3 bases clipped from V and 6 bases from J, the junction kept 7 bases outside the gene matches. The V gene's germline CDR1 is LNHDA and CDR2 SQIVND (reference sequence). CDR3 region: CASSIMGQGAGELFF. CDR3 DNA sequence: TGTGCCAGTAGTATTATGGGCCAGGGGGCCGGGGAGCTGTTTTTT.

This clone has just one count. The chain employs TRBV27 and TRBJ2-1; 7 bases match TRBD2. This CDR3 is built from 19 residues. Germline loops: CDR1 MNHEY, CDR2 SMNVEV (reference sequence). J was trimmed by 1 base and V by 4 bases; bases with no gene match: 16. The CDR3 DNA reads TGTGCCAGCAGTTCCGGACTAGTGGTCGTGATTCCTTCCTACAATGAGCAGTTCTTC. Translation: CASSSGLVVVIPSYNEQFF.

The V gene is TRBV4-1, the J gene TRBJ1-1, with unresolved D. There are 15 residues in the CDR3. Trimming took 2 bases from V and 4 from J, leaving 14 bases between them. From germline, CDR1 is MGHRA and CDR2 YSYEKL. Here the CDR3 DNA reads TGCGCCAGCAGCCAAAACCGGGGTCTGCGCACTGAAGCTTTCTTT. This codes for CASSQNRGLRTEAFF.

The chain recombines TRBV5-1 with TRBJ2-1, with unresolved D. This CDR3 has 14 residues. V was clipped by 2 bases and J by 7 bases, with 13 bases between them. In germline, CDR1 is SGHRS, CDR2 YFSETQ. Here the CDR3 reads CASSFGANTNEQFF. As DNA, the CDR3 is TGCGCCAGCAGCTTTGGAGCTAACACTAATGAGCAGTTCTTC.

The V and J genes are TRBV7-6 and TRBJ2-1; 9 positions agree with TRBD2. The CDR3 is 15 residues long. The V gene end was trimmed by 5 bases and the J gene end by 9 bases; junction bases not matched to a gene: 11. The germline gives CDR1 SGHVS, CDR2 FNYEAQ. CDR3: CASSQTSGPIGEQFF. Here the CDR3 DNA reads TGTGCCAGCAGCCAGACTAGCGGCCCCATAGGTGAGCAGTTCTTC.

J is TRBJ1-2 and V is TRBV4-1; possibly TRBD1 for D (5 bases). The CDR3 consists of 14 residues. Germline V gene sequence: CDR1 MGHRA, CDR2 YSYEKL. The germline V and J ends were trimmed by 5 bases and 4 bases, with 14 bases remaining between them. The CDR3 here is CASSDGGGAYGYTF. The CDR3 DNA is TGCGCCAGCAGCGACGGTGGTGGGGCCTATGGCTACACCTTC.

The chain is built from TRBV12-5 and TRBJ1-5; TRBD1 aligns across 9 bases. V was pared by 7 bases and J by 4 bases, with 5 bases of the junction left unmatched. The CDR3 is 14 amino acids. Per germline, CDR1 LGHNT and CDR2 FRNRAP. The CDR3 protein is CASALGQGNQPQHF. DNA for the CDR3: TGTGCTAGTGCCTTGGGACAGGGAAATCAGCCCCAGCATTTT.

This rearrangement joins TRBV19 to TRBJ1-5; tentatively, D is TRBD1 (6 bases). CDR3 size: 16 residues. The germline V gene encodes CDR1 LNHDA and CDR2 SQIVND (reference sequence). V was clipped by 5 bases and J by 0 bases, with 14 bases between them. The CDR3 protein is CASSARDIYSNQPQHF. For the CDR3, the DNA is TGTGCCAGTAGTGCCCGGGACATCTATAGCAATCAGCCCCAGCATTTT. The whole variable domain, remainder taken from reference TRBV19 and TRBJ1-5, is DGGITQSPKYLFRKEGQNVTLSCEQNLNHDAMYWYRQDPGQGLRLIYYSQIVNDFQKGDIAEGYSVSREKKESFPLTVTSAQKNPTAFYLCASSARDIYSNQPQHFGDGTRLSIL.

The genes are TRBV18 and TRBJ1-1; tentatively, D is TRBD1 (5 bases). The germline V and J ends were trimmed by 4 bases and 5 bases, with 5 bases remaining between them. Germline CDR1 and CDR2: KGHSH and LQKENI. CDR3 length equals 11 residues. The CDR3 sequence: CASSQGTEAFF. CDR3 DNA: TGTGCCAGCTCACAGGGGACTGAAGCTTTCTTT.

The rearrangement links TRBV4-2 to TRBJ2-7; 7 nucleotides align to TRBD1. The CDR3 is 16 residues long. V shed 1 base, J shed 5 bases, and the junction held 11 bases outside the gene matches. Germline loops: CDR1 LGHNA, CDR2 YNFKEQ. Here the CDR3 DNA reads TGTGCCAGCAGCCAAGTGGACAGGCCGGTCCTTAACGAGCAGTACTTC. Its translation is CASSQVDRPVLNEQYF.

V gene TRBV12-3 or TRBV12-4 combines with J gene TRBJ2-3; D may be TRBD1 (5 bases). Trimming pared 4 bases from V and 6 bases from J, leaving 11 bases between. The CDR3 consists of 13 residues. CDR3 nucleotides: TGTGCCAGCAGTTCAGGGATATCGGATACGCAGTATTTT. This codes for CASSSGISDTQYF.

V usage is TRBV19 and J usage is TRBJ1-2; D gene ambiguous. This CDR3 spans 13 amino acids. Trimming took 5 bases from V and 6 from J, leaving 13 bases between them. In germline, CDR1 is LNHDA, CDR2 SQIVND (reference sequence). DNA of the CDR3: TGTGCCAGTAGTTTCGGGGTGAGGGATGGCTACACCTTC. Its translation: CASSFGVRDGYTF.

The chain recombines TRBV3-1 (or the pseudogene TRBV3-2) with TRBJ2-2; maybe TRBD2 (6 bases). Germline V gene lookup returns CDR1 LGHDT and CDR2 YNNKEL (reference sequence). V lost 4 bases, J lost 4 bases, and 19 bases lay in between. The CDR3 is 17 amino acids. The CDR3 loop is CASSPPWGEFRTGELFF. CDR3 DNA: TGTGCCAGCAGCCCCCCTTGGGGGGAATTTCGCACCGGGGAGCTGTTTTTT.

The chain's CDR3 is CASSSGTGDNYGYTF. CDR3 sequence (DNA): TGTGCCAGCAGCTCAGGGACAGGGGATAACTATGGCTACACCTTC. This sequence joins TRBV7-8 and TRBJ1-2; TRBD1 agrees at 10 bases. This CDR3 region has 15 residues. The germline CDR1 and CDR2 sequences are SGHVS and FQNEAQ. After removal of 4 bases from V and 1 base from J, the junction contained 3 bases not matched to a gene.

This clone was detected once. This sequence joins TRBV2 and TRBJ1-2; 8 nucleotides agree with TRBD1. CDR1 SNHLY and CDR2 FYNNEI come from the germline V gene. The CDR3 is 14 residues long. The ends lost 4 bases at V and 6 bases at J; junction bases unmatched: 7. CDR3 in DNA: TGTGCCAGCAGTGGCAACAGGGGGATCGATGGCTACACCTTC. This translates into CASSGNRGIDGYTF. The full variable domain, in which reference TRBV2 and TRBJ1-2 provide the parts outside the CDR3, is EPEVTQTPSHQVTQMGQEVILRCVPISNHLYFYWYRQILGQKVEFLVSFYNNEISEKSEIFDDQFSVERPDGSNFTLKIRSTKLEDSAMYFCASSGNRGIDGYTFGSGTRLTVV.

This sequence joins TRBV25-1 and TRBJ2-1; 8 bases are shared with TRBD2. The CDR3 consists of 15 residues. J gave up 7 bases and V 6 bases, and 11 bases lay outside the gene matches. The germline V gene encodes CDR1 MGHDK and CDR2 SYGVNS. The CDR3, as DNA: TGTGCCAGCAGCAAGAGCGGGAGTAGTGGAAATGAGCAGTTCTTC. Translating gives CASSKSGSSGNEQFF.

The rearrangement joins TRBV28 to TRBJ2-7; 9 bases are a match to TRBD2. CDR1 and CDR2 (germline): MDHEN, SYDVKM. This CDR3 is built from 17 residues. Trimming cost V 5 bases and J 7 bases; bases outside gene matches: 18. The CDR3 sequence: CASSPPFDLAGVGEQYF. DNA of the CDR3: TGTGCCAGCAGTCCCCCCTTTGATTTAGCGGGAGTTGGGGAGCAGTACTTC.

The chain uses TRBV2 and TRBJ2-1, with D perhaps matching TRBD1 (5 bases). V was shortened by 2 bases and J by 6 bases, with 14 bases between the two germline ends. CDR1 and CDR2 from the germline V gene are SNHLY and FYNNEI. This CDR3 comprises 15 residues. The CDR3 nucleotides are TGTGCCAGCAGTGAATCGGCAGGGTTTATCAATGAGCAGTTCTTC. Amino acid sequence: CASSESAGFINEQFF.

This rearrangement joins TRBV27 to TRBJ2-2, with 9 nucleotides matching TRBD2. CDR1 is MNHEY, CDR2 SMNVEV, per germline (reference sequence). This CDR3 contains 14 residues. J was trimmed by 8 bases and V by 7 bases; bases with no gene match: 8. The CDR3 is CASNRGRGLGELFF. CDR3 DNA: TGTGCCAGCAACCGCGGGAGGGGCCTGGGGGAGCTGTTTTTT.